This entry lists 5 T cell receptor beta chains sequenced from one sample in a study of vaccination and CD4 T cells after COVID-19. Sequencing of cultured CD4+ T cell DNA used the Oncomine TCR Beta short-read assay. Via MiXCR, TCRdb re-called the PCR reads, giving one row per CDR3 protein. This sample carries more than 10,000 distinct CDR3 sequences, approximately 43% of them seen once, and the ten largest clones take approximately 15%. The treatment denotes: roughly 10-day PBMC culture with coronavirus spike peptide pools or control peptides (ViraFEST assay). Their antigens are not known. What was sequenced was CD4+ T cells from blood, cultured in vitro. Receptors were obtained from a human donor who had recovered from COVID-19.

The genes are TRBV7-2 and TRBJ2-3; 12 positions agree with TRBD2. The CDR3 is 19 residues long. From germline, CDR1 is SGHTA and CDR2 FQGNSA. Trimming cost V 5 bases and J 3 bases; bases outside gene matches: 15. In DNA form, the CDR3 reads TGTGCCAGCAGCCCATCCCCCTGGACTAGCGGGACACCGACAGATACGCAGTATTTT. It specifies CASSPSPWTSGTPTDTQYF.

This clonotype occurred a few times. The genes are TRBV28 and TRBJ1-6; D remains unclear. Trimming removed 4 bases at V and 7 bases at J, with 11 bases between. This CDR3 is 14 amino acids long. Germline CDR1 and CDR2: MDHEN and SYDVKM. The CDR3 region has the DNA TGTGCCAGCAGTTCCGTACGGACGAATTCACCCCTCCACTTT. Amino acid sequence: CASSSVRTNSPLHF.

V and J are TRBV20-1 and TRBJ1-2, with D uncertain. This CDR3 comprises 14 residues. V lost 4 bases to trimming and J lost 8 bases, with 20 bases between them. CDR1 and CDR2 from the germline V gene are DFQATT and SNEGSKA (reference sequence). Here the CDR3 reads CSATPGRIPSGYTF. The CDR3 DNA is TGCAGTGCTACCCCGGGTCGGATCCCAAGCGGCTACACCTTC.

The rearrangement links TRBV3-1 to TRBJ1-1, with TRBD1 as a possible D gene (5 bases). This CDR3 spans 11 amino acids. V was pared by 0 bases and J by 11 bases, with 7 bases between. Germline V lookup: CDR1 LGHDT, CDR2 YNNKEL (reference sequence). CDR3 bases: TGTGCCAGCAGCCAAGACGGGGGGGCTTTCTTT. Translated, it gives CASSQDGGAFF.

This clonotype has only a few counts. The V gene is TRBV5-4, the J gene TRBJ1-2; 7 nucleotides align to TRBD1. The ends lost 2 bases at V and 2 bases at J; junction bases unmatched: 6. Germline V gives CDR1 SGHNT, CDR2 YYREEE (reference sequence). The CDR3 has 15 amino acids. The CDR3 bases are TGTGCCAGCAGCTTAAGCATGGGACAGAACTATGGCTACACCTTC. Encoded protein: CASSLSMGQNYGYTF.